The clone carrying this TCR beta chain has just one count. Its antigen is unidentified. The data derive from a study of T cells in localized non-small cell lung cancer. Overall study results and limits: Sequencing was limited to one tumor region, leaving the possibility of heterogeneity open. Higher blood T cell density tracked longer overall survival.

The protocol was immunoSEQ multiplex PCR, while the TCRdb copy is restricted to in-frame clones and leaves out a portion. The data hold 53,000 or so clones, with around four fifths observed a single time. The sequenced sample was peripheral blood mononuclear cells, obtained before any cancer treatment. The source is a man between 40 and 75 years old with stage III lung adenocarcinoma.

In DNA form, the CDR3 reads TGTGCCAGCAGCCCTGGACTAGCGGGAGAGTTGGAGACCCAGTACTTC. This gives the protein CASSPGLAGELETQYF. The V and J genes are TRBV5-8 and TRBJ2-5, with 13 bases matching TRBD2. The CDR3 covers 16 residues. CDR1 and CDR2 from the germline V gene are SGHTS and YDEGEE. J lost 5 bases, V lost 4 bases, and 8 bases had no gene match.